A selection of T cell receptor beta chains follows, all from one sample in a study of Ad26.COV2.S vaccination and SARS-CoV-2 variants. Here immunoSEQ multiplex PCR was the method, and the copy in TCRdb shows in-frame clones only, minus some. The data hold 350,000 to 400,000 clones, with approximately 86% observed a single time. Sequencing used peripheral blood, obtained in a trial of Ad26.COV2.S vaccine versus placebo. These receptors originate from a person aged 18-65 years who received the Ad26.COV2.S COVID-19 vaccine or a placebo. Both conserved end residues are part of each CDR3. The D gene is left open where the match is weak. For some rows the clone size is stated as once, few or many, or as a class when expanded; others skip it.

d_call j_call clone_size v_call cdr3_aa cdr3_nt
- TRBJ1-2 - TRBV9 CASSVVGPPQDYGYTF TGTGCCAGCAGCGTAGTCGGACCCCCTCAAGACTATGGCTACACCTTC
- TRBJ1-3 - TRBV9 CASSPFDSHENTIYF TGTGCCAGCAGCCCTTTTGACAGTCACGAAAACACCATATATTTT
TRBD2 TRBJ2-3 - TRBV19 CASSGGAPHSTDTQYF TGTGCCAGTAGCGGGGGGGCACCTCATAGCACAGATACGCAGTATTTT
TRBD1 TRBJ2-6 - TRBV5-1 CASEGDRLSSGANVLTF TGCGCCAGCGAGGGGGACAGGCTCTCCTCTGGGGCCAACGTCCTGACTTTC
- TRBJ2-7 - TRBV6-5 CASRQVKEQYF TGTGCCAGCAGACAGGTGAAAGAGCAGTACTTC
- TRBJ1-1 few TRBV6-1 CASSEASGTGDTEAFF TGTGCCAGCAGTGAAGCCTCCGGGACGGGAGACACTGAAGCTTTCTTT
- TRBJ1-4 - TRBV7-2 CASSLGQTATNEKLFF TGTGCCAGCAGCTTAGGGCAGACCGCAACTAATGAAAAACTGTTTTTT
TRBD2 TRBJ2-5 - TRBV6-6 CASSRAGGRQETQYF TGTGCCAGCAGCCGAGCGGGGGGGAGACAAGAGACCCAGTACTTC
- TRBJ2-5 - TRBV7-6 CASSYTGAQETQYF TGTGCCAGCAGCTATACAGGTGCCCAAGAGACCCAGTACTTC
TRBD1 TRBJ2-7 - TRBV6-2/TRBV6-3 CASSFRDSAYEQYF TGTGCCAGCAGTTTCCGGGACAGCGCCTACGAGCAGTACTTC
TRBD2 TRBJ2-5 few TRBV2 CASKASGGWETQYF TGTGCCAGCAAGGCTAGCGGAGGGTGGGAGACCCAGTACTTC
TRBD1 TRBJ2-2 - TRBV9 CASSVTGGTGELFF TGTGCCAGCAGCGTTACAGGGGGCACCGGGGAGCTGTTTTTT
TRBD2 TRBJ2-1 - TRBV5-1 CASSQIAGSRMDEQFF TGCGCCAGCAGCCAGATAGCGGGGAGTCGAATGGATGAGCAGTTCTTC
- TRBJ1-1 - TRBV12-5 CASAGQYTEAFF TGTGCTAGTGCCGGGCAGTACACTGAAGCTTTCTTT
- TRBJ1-2 - TRBV18 CASSPGPGTLGGYTF TGTGCCAGCTCACCAGGGCCAGGGACCTTGGGTGGCTACACCTTC
- TRBJ2-5 once TRBV5-4 CASSFKDGWKETQYF TGTGCCAGCAGCTTTAAGGACGGTTGGAAGGAGACCCAGTACTTC
TRBD1 TRBJ2-7 - TRBV7-6 CASSLRQGADYEQYF TGTGCCAGCAGCTTAAGGCAGGGGGCGGACTACGAGCAGTACTTC
TRBD2 TRBJ2-7 - TRBV14 CASSQDRTRHAYEQYF TGTGCCAGCAGCCAAGATCGGACTAGACATGCTTACGAGCAGTACTTC
TRBD2 TRBJ2-2 - TRBV5-5 CASSLAGGELAGELFF TGTGCCAGCAGCCTTGCGGGGGGCGAATTGGCCGGGGAGCTGTTTTTT
- TRBJ1-6 - TRBV4-3 CASSQDVSGLSLGGSPLHF TGCGCCAGCAGCCAAGACGTGTCAGGGTTGAGCTTAGGGGGTTCACCCCTCCACTTT
- TRBJ2-2 - TRBV24-1 CATSQGTNTGELFF TGTGCCACCAGTCAAGGGACCAACACCGGGGAGCTGTTTTTT
- TRBJ2-5 - TRBV19 CASSLQRGAGETQYF TGTGCCAGTAGCCTACAGAGAGGGGCTGGGGAGACCCAGTACTTC
- TRBJ2-5 few TRBV5-1 CASTDRTAQGETQYF TGCGCCAGCACCGACAGGACAGCCCAAGGAGAGACCCAGTACTTC
- TRBJ2-6 once TRBV14 CASSRQPFSGANVLTF TGTGCCAGCAGCCGACAACCTTTCTCTGGGGCCAACGTCCTGACTTTC
- TRBJ2-2 few TRBV7-8 CASSSTRTGNTGELFF TGTGCCAGCAGCTCTACTCGGACTGGCAACACCGGGGAGCTGTTTTTT
- TRBJ1-1 - TRBV6-5 CASNSAGGVNTEAFF TGTGCCAGCAACTCGGCGGGCGGAGTGAACACTGAAGCTTTCTTT
- TRBJ1-1 - TRBV5-1 CASSLVGVLNTEAFF TGCGCCAGCAGCTTGGTCGGTGTGTTGAACACTGAAGCTTTCTTT
- TRBJ1-1 - TRBV2 CASREGGYGTEAFF TGTGCCAGCAGGGAAGGGGGTTACGGCACTGAAGCTTTCTTT
TRBD2 TRBJ2-1 - TRBV18 CASSLTSGGNNEQFF TGTGCCAGCTCACTGACTAGCGGGGGAAACAATGAGCAGTTCTTC
TRBD1 TRBJ1-2 - TRBV10-1 CASSESTTGQGASYTF TGCGCCAGCAGTGAGTCGACGACGGGTCAGGGGGCCAGCTACACCTTC
TRBD2 TRBJ2-3 - TRBV19 CASRGERGLTDTQYF TGTGCCAGTAGGGGGGAGCGGGGACTCACAGATACGCAGTATTTT
- TRBJ2-4 - TRBV9 CASSVAPMGAKNIQYF TGTGCCAGCAGCGTAGCCCCGATGGGAGCCAAAAACATTCAGTACTTC
- TRBJ2-3 - TRBV6-4 CASRWEGPDTQYF TGTGCCAGCAGATGGGAAGGGCCAGATACGCAGTATTTT
TRBD1 TRBJ2-7 - TRBV18 CASSPRLGGQASYEQYF TGTGCCAGCTCACCCCGATTAGGAGGACAGGCCTCCTACGAGCAGTACTTC
- TRBJ2-1 - TRBV9 CASSVASAPRNEQFF TGTGCCAGCAGCGTAGCCTCGGCCCCTAGGAATGAGCAGTTCTTC
TRBD1 TRBJ1-2 - TRBV27 CASRPGQTNYGYTF TGTGCCAGCAGGCCGGGACAGACTAACTATGGCTACACCTTC
- TRBJ1-1 - TRBV11-3 CASSPSPGATEAFF TGTGCCAGCAGCCCTAGTCCAGGGGCCACTGAAGCTTTCTTT
TRBD2 TRBJ2-1 - TRBV3-1/TRBV3-2 CASSPSIGLLASSYNEQFF TGTGCCAGCAGCCCAAGCATCGGTTTACTAGCGAGCTCCTACAATGAGCAGTTCTTC
TRBD1 TRBJ1-6 - TRBV19 CASSIGGDRGSPLHF TGTGCCAGTAGTATAGGAGGAGACAGGGGTTCACCCCTCCACTTT
TRBD1 TRBJ1-1 once TRBV27 CASSRGPTGRTEAFF TGTGCCAGCAGTCGCGGTCCGACAGGGCGCACTGAAGCTTTCTTT
- TRBJ2-3 - TRBV7-2 CASSQNGGTDTQYF TGTGCCAGCAGCCAAAACGGTGGAACAGATACGCAGTATTTT
- TRBJ1-4 once TRBV4-1 CASMGLKNEKLFF TGCGCCAGTATGGGTCTAAAAAATGAAAAACTGTTTTTT
TRBD2 TRBJ2-2 - TRBV5-1 CASSLGTSGLNTGELFF TGCGCCAGCAGCCTCGGGACTAGCGGGTTGAACACCGGGGAGCTGTTTTTT
TRBD1 TRBJ1-5 - TRBV4-1 CASSQPGQHQPQHF TGCGCCAGCAGCCAGCCGGGACAGCATCAGCCCCAGCATTTT
- TRBJ2-1 - TRBV4-2 CASSQDPGSYNEQFF TGTGCCAGCAGCCAAGATCCTGGTTCCTACAATGAGCAGTTCTTC
- TRBJ1-1 - TRBV10-1 CASSASTGNTEAFF TGCGCCAGCAGTGCAAGTACGGGGAACACTGAAGCTTTCTTT
- TRBJ2-5 - TRBV5-1 CASSLLGGETQYF TGCGCCAGCAGCTTGTTGGGGGGCGAGACCCAGTACTTC
TRBD1 TRBJ1-5 - TRBV4-3 CASSSQTGSNQPQHF TGCGCCAGCAGCTCTCAGACAGGGAGCAATCAGCCCCAGCATTTT